The 22 T cell receptor beta chains presented below share a single source sample, sequenced in a study of T-cell reconstitution after alpha-beta-depleted transplantation in children. It was with unique molecular identifiers that the TCRbeta library was prepared. Each CDR3 protein is one row after TCRdb ran MiXCR on the PCR reads. This table has 400,000 to 550,000 distinct CDR3 sequences, approximately 10% appearing once. Here the sequenced sample was PBMCs, taken before TCRalphabeta/CD19-depleted stem cell transplant. The receptors stem from a child aged 2-9 years with inherited bone marrow failure, due to receive a stem cell transplant.

This clonotype was counted many times. The V gene is TRBV27, the J gene TRBJ2-3; 11 bases align to TRBD1. The junction had 11 bases not matched to a gene; V was cut back by 4 bases and J by 8 bases. Germline CDR1 MNHEY, CDR2 SMNVEV (reference sequence). This CDR3 has 16 amino acids. The CDR3 loop is CASSYLRDRGSATQYF. The CDR3 coding sequence is TGTGCCAGCAGTTACCTCCGGGACAGGGGGTCGGCTACGCAGTATTTT.

This clonotype was picked up many times. The rearrangement uses TRBV6-2 or TRBV6-3 and TRBJ2-7; D ambiguous. This CDR3 contains 15 residues. V gave up 2 bases and J gave up 3 bases, with 14 bases separating them. The germline V gene has CDR1 MNHEY and CDR2 SVGEGT. CDR3 DNA sequence: TGTGCCAGCAGTTACGAAACGGTTATTCTCTACGAGCAGTACTTC. Protein: CASSYETVILYEQYF.

This clonotype was detected a few times. V gene TRBV5-6 combines with J gene TRBJ2-1, with 7 bases identical to TRBD2. The CDR3 consists of 19 residues. Germline-derived CDR1 and CDR2 are SGHDT and YYEEEE. With 2 bases clipped from V and 2 bases from J, the junction kept 16 bases outside the gene matches. The CDR3 DNA reads TGTGCCAGCAGCTTCAGGCTAGCGGTCACCCGGACACCCTACAATGAGCAGTTCTTC. Its protein product is CASSFRLAVTRTPYNEQFF.

In its sample, this clonotype was seen many times. The V and J genes are TRBV21-1 and TRBJ2-5; the D call in the table, TRBD2, was not verified against the DNA. TRBV21-1 constitutes a pseudogene. This CDR3 is 15 amino acids long. CDR3 in DNA: TGTGCCAGCCTGACTAGCGGGAGGGCCCAAGAGACCCAGTACTTC. This encodes CASLTSGRAQETQYF.

This clonotype was seen at least ten times. V usage is TRBV27 and J usage is TRBJ2-7; D is unresolved. The germline V and J ends were trimmed by 5 bases and 1 base, with 12 bases remaining between them. The CDR3 has 14 residues. The germline CDR1 and CDR2 sequences are MNHEY and SMNVEV (reference sequence). Written as DNA, the CDR3 is TGTGCCAGCAGTGGACGCGCAGAATCCTACGAGCAGTACTTC. It is translated as CASSGRAESYEQYF.

The rearrangement uses TRBV19 and TRBJ1-3, with D unresolved. Germline CDR1 and CDR2: LNHDA and SQIVND (reference sequence). Trimming cost V 5 bases and J 0 bases, with 8 bases left between them. The CDR3 is made up of 14 amino acids. The CDR3 here is CASSQILSGNTIYF. CDR3 DNA sequence: TGTGCCAGTAGTCAGATCCTCTCTGGAAACACCATATATTTT.

This clonotype was observed many times. The V and J genes are TRBV25-1 and TRBJ2-1; TRBD2 matches 7 bases. Losses at the gene ends were 3 bases for V and 10 bases for J; bases not matched to a gene: 12. Germline CDR1 is MGHDK and CDR2 is SYGVNS. The CDR3 runs to 15 residues. The CDR3 sequence is CASSERWKRDGEQFF. The CDR3 DNA reads TGTGCCAGCAGTGAGAGGTGGAAGCGGGATGGGGAGCAGTTCTTC. Filled out from reference TRBV25-1 and TRBJ2-1, the complete variable domain reads EADIYQTPRYLVIGTGKKITLECSQTMGHDKMYWYQQDPGMELHLIHYSYGVNSTEKGDLSSESTVSRIRTEHFPLTLESARPSHTSQYLCASSERWKRDGEQFFGPGTRLTVL.

There are a few counts of this clonotype. CDR3 in amino acids: CASTPDYSTGELFF. The CDR3 bases are TGTGCCAGCACCCCGGACTATTCAACCGGGGAGCTGTTTTTT. The gene calls are TRBV12-3 or TRBV12-4 and TRBJ2-2, with D possibly TRBD2 on 6 matching bases. The CDR3 is made up of 14 amino acids. V shed 7 bases and J shed 5 bases, with 14 bases lying between them.

This clonotype appeared many times. The V gene is TRBV4-3, the J gene TRBJ2-7, with 8 bases aligning to TRBD1. V gave up 3 bases and J gave up 2 bases; unmatched junction bases: 6. Germline V gene sequence: CDR1 LGHNA, CDR2 YSLEER. This CDR3 has 15 amino acids. CDR3 coding DNA: TGCGCCAGCAGCCAGGAAGGGACAGGACCCTACGAGCAGTACTTC. Its protein product is CASSQEGTGPYEQYF.

This chain uses TRBV7-2 with TRBJ2-1; D call uncertain. This CDR3 has 11 amino acids. Trimming left V 5 bases short and J 8 bases short, with 7 bases between. Germline V gives CDR1 SGHTA, CDR2 FQGNSA. The CDR3 spells CASSPSHEQFF. CDR3 nucleotide sequence: TGTGCCAGCAGCCCCAGCCATGAGCAGTTCTTC.

The J gene is TRBJ2-3, the V gene TRBV27; a possible D gene is TRBD2 (6 bases). CDR1 and CDR2 from the germline V gene are MNHEY and SMNVEV (reference sequence). CDR3 length equals 14 residues. Trimming removed 1 base at V and 8 bases at J, with 13 bases between. The CDR3 here is CASSLWTSEGTQYF. Here the CDR3 DNA reads TGTGCCAGCAGTTTATGGACCTCGGAGGGTACGCAGTATTTT.

Turning to this clonotype: A much bigger clone sits one base away, suggesting this may be a read error. This chain links TRBV11-2 with TRBJ1-5; the match to TRBD1 covers 7 bases. CDR1 and CDR2 from the germline V gene are SGHAT and FQNNGV. The CDR3 is made up of 15 amino acids. This CDR3 reads CASSSGQKVDQTQHF. In nucleotides, the CDR3 is TGTGCCAGCAGCTCGGGACAGAAGGTTGATCAGACCCAGCATTTT.

This clonotype has more than one count but fewer than ten. The V call is TRBV14, the J call TRBJ2-7; weak D call: TRBD2 (5 bases). CDR1 and CDR2 (germline): SGHDN, FVKESK. Trimming shortened V by 0 bases and J by 0 bases, and 9 bases separated the two germline ends. The CDR3 loop spans 15 amino acids. CDR3 nucleotides: TGTGCCAGCAGCCAAGACGGGGTGGTCTCCTACGAGCAGTACTTC. It yields the protein CASSQDGVVSYEQYF.

At least ten counts were recorded for this clonotype. The rearrangement uses TRBV18 and TRBJ1-2; D call uncertain. The CDR3 totals 12 residues. Per germline, CDR1 KGHSH and CDR2 LQKENI. Trimming took off 8 bases at V and 4 bases at J, with 11 bases between the two ends. The CDR3 DNA follows: TGTGCCAGCGAGCCGGCTCTCTATGGCTACACCTTC. This gives the protein CASEPALYGYTF. The entire variable domain, with the rest obtained from reference TRBV18 and TRBJ1-2, is as follows: NAGVMQNPRHLVRRRGQEARLRCSPMKGHSHVYWYRQLPEEGLKFMVYLQKENIIDESGMPKERFSAEFPKEGPSILRIQQVVRGDSAAYFCASEPALYGYTFGSGTRLTVV.

V is TRBV20-1 and J is TRBJ2-5; the match to TRBD2 covers 7 bases. The CDR3 sequence is 13 residues long. Looked up from germline, CDR1 is DFQATT and CDR2 is SNEGSKA (reference sequence). The J segment lost 3 bases and the V segment lost 6 bases, leaving 7 bases of the junction unmatched. CDR3 residues: CSATTSGEETQYF. Written as DNA, the CDR3 is TGCAGTGCCACAACAAGCGGGGAAGAGACCCAGTACTTC.

This clonotype has at least ten counts. The chain carries TRBV12-3 or TRBV12-4 and TRBJ1-2; D is unresolved. CDR3 length: 12 amino acids. Trimming removed 6 bases at V and 6 bases at J, with 11 bases between. CDR3 coding DNA: TGTGCCAGCAGCCCTCATAGGGATGGCTACACCTTC. This encodes CASSPHRDGYTF.

This clonotype came up many times. V is TRBV6-1 and J is TRBJ2-3; 8 bases are shared with TRBD2. This CDR3 spans 15 amino acids. Per the germline V gene, CDR1 is MNHNS and CDR2 is SASEGT. Unmatched junction bases numbered 9, after V lost 6 bases and J lost 4 bases. The CDR3 loop reads CASRPPLAGSDTQYF. DNA for the CDR3: TGTGCCAGCAGACCCCCCCTAGCGGGTTCAGATACGCAGTATTTT.

Many counts were recorded for this clonotype. The V gene is TRBV6-2 or TRBV6-3, the J gene TRBJ2-2; D is possibly TRBD1 (6 bases). The CDR3 contains 15 residues. CDR1 is MNHEY, CDR2 SVGEGT, per germline. V lost 6 bases and J 4 bases, leaving 15 bases between the germline ends. CDR3 DNA: TGTGCCAGCAGAACACAGGGCTCTGGCACCGGGGAGCTGTTTTTT. This gives the protein CASRTQGSGTGELFF.

This clonotype was counted a few times. The chain joins TRBV6-5 to TRBJ2-7, with TRBD1 matching 7 bases. The V segment lost 0 bases and the J segment 2 bases; nucleotides outside the gene matches: 4. CDR1 is MNHEY, CDR2 SVGAGI, per germline. The CDR3 has 15 amino acids. The CDR3: CASSYSGDRPYEQYF. DNA for the CDR3: TGTGCCAGCAGTTACTCGGGGGACAGACCCTACGAGCAGTACTTC.

This clonotype has a count of ten or more. The chain joins TRBV20-1 to TRBJ2-1; TRBD2 might be the D (6 bases). CDR3 length equals 16 residues. Germline V lookup: CDR1 DFQATT, CDR2 SNEGSKA (reference sequence). V was cut by 3 bases and J by 0 bases, with 15 bases left in between. The CDR3 nucleotides are TGCAGTGCTAGGTCTAACCTAGCGAACTCCTACAATGAGCAGTTCTTC. Protein: CSARSNLANSYNEQFF.

At least ten counts were recorded for this clonotype. J is TRBJ2-3 and V is TRBV27; a weak D match, TRBD2 (7 bases). CDR3 length: 18 residues. CDR1 MNHEY and CDR2 SMNVEV come from the germline V gene (reference sequence). V was pared by 3 bases and J by 8 bases, with 27 bases between. The CDR3 is CASSFPTPSGEGEGTQYF. The CDR3 bases are TGTGCCAGCAGTTTCCCCACCCCCAGCGGAGAGGGGGAGGGTACGCAGTATTTT.

This clonotype was counted ten times or more. J is TRBJ2-7 and V is TRBV5-1; 12 bases align to TRBD2. V gave up 4 bases and J gave up 3 bases; unmatched junction bases: 5. Germline CDR1 SGHRS, CDR2 YFSETQ. This CDR3 has 15 amino acids. The CDR3 nucleotides are TGCGCCAGCAGCCCCGGGACTAGCGGGTTCTACGAGCAGTACTTC. It translates to CASSPGTSGFYEQYF.